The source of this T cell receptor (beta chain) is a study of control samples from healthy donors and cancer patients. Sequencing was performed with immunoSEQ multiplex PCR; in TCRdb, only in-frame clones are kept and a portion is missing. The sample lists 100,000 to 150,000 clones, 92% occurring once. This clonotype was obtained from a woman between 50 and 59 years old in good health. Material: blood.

The CDR3 DNA is TGTGCCAGCAGCTTAGACTCATTCTATGGCTACACCTTC. Translating it yields CASSLDSFYGYTF. This chain connects TRBV11-2 to TRBJ1-2, with D unclear. Germline lookup yields CDR1 SGHAT and CDR2 FQNNGV. The CDR3 runs to 13 residues. V lost 0 bases, J lost 4 bases, and 6 bases lay in between.